The 5 T cell receptor beta chains listed next were all sequenced from one sample in a study of blood T cell repertoires in COVID-19 (dated by TCRdb to about 2020). Library preparation was by the immunoSEQ multiplex PCR assay. Entries here come from immuneACCESS through TCRdb and include only in-frame sequences with V and J called. Some clones fail to appear in such tables; in the studies checked, an unresolved V gene covers under half of the shortfall, and the cause of the remainder is unknown. The sample table lists 180,000 or so clones, approximately 91% of them with a count of one. The top ten constitute around 1.7% of the sample. Input material: peripheral blood. The origin of the receptors is a man between 18 and 35 years old with active or convalescent COVID-19.

With regard to this clone: Relative to the germline gene, one junction end is altered; a read error may explain this. The chain combines TRBV6-1 with TRBJ1-1, with D possibly being TRBD1 (6 bases). The germline CDR1 and CDR2 sequences are MNHNS and SASEGT. The length of the CDR3 is 15 residues. The CDR3 sequence is CASREAGTLDTEAFF. The CDR3 region has the DNA TGTGCCAGCAGAGAAGCTGGGACACTGGACACTGAAGCTTTCTTT.

V gene TRBV5-1 combines with J gene TRBJ2-6; D perhaps matches TRBD1 (5 bases). The V end was cut by 4 bases, the J end by 4 bases, with 9 bases between. This CDR3 comprises 14 residues. In germline, CDR1 is SGHRS, CDR2 YFSETQ. DNA for the CDR3: TGCGCCAGCAGCCAGGGCGGAGGGGCCAACGTCCTGACTTTC. Encoded protein: CASSQGGGANVLTF.

This clone was detected once. This chain links TRBV7-2 with TRBJ2-7, with 9 positions matching TRBD1. V lost 2 bases, J lost 4 bases, and 6 bases stayed unmatched. In germline, CDR1 is SGHTA, CDR2 FQGNSA. The CDR3 runs to 15 residues. CDR3 in DNA: TGTGCCAGCAGCTTAACGGGACAGGGTGGGTACGAGCAGTACTTC. Residues: CASSLTGQGGYEQYF.

This clone was observed once. This sequence joins TRBV5-4 and TRBJ2-5; the D gene is possibly TRBD2 (7 bases). The V gene lost 7 bases and the J gene lost 5 bases, with 18 bases spanning the gap. The CDR3 is made up of 14 amino acids. Germline values: CDR1 SGHNT, CDR2 YYREEE (reference sequence). As DNA, the CDR3 is TGTGCCAGCGCTGGAGGGGGGGCGGTGGAGACCCAGTACTTC. Translation: CASAGGGAVETQYF. The variable domain in full, completed from reference TRBV5-4 and TRBJ2-5, reads ETGVTQSPTHLIKTRGQQVTLRCSSQSGHNTVSWYQQALGQGPQFIFQYYREEENGRGNFPPRFSGLQFPNYSSELNVNALELDDSALYLCASAGGGAVETQYFGPGTRLLVL.

The chain joins TRBV7-3 to TRBJ2-1; 7 bases fit TRBD2. CDR1 and CDR2 from the germline V gene are SGHTA and FQGTGA. The CDR3 covers 15 residues. Unmatched junction bases numbered 5, after V lost 1 base and J lost 5 bases. DNA of the CDR3: TGTGCCAGCAGCTTAATTGCTAGCGGTAACAATGAGCAGTTCTTC. Translation: CASSLIASGNNEQFF.